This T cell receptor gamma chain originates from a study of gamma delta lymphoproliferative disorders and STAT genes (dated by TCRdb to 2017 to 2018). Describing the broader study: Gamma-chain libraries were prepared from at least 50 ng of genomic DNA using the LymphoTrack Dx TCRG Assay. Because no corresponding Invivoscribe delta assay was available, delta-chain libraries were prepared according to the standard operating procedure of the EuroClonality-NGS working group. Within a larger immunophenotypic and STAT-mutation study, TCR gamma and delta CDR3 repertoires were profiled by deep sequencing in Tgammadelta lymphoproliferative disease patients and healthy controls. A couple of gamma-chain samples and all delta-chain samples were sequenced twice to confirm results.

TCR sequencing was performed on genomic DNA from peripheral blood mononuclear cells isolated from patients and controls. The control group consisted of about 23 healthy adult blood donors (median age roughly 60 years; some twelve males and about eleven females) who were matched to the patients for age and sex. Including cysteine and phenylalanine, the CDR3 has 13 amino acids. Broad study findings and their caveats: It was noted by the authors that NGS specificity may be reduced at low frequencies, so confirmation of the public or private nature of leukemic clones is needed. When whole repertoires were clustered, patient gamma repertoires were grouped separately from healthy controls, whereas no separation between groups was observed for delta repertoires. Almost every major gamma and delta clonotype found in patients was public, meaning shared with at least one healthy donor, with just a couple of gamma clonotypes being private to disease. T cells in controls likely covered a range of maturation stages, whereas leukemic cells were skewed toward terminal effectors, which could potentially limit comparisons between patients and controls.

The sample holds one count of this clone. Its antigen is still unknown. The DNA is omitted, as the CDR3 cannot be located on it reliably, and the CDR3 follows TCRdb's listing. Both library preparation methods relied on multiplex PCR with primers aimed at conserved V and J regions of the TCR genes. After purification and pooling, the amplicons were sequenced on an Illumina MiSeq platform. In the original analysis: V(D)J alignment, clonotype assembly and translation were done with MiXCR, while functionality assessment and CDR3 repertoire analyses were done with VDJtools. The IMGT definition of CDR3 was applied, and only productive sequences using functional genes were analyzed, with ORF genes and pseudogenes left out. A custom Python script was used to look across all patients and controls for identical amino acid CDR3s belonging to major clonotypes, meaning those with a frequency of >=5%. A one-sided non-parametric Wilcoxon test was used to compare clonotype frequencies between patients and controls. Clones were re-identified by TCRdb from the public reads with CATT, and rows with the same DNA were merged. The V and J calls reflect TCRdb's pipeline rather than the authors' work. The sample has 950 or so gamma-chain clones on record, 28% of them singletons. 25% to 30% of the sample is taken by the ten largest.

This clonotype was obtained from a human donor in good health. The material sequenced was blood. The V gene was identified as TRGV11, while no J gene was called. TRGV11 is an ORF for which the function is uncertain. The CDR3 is CTTVPAGERRKLF.